The rows below give T cell receptor beta chains drawn from one sample of a study of cytotoxic CD8 clonotypes in ibrutinib-treated CLL. The method was immunoSEQ multiplex PCR; TCRdb's version includes in-frame clones alone and lacks a portion of them. The sample includes about 140,000 clones, around 90% of them seen just once. Sample: PBMCs, taken after 12 months of ibrutinib treatment. The receptors come from a human donor with chronic lymphocytic leukemia. Each CDR3 is given with its conserved first and last residue. A D gene is named only where the DNA matches it firmly. Size values are once, few and many counts, or a class for expanded clones, and some rows have none.

-,TRBV18,-,14,TRBJ1-4,CASSPWDGNEKLFF,TGTGCCAGCTCACCTTGGGACGGCAATGAAAAACTGTTTTTT
-,TRBV7-8,once,15,TRBJ2-3,CASSFIEGVADTQYF,TGTGCCAGCAGCTTTATCGAGGGGGTCGCAGATACGCAGTATTTT
-,TRBV18,-,12,TRBJ2-4,CASSTPSPIQYF,TGTGCCAGCTCTACCCCGTCGCCCATTCAGTACTTC
-,TRBV11-2,-,15,TRBJ1-1,CASSWSANGNTEAFF,TGTGCCAGCAGTTGGTCCGCGAACGGGAACACTGAAGCTTTCTTT
-,TRBV11-3,-,13,TRBJ1-1,CASSLGSVKEAFF,TGTGCCAGCAGCTTAGGCTCTGTGAAAGAAGCTTTCTTT
-,TRBV28,-,15,TRBJ2-7,CAILSVASSAYEQYF,TGTGCCATCCTTTCGGTGGCCAGCAGCGCCTACGAGCAGTACTTC
TRBD2,TRBV28,once,16,TRBJ2-7,CASSSERLAGEYEQYF,TGTGCCAGCAGTTCAGAACGACTAGCGGGAGAGTACGAGCAGTACTTC
-,TRBV5-6,once,16,TRBJ2-2,CASSRIPGIKTGELFF,TGTGCCAGCAGCCGGATCCCTGGAATAAAAACCGGGGAGCTGTTTTTT
-,TRBV28,-,16,TRBJ2-7,CASSSQLYQPRYEQYF,TGTGCCAGCAGTTCCCAATTATATCAGCCCCGTTACGAGCAGTACTTC
-,TRBV18,-,14,TRBJ2-1,CASSPWFAEFEQFF,TGTGCCAGCTCACCATGGTTTGCGGAGTTCGAGCAGTTCTTC
-,TRBV28,-,15,TRBJ1-5,CASSLILYSNQPQHF,TGTGCCAGCAGTTTAATCTTGTATAGCAATCAGCCCCAGCATTTT
-,TRBV19,-,13,TRBJ2-7,CASSWGQAYEQYF,TGTGCCAGTAGTTGGGGACAAGCCTACGAGCAGTACTTC
-,TRBV28,-,14,TRBJ1-1,CATGVIYMNTEAFF,TGTGCCACCGGAGTGATATACATGAACACTGAAGCTTTCTTT
-,TRBV27,-,14,TRBJ1-4,CASSLSPGGEKLFF,TGTGCCAGCAGTTTAAGTCCGGGTGGTGAAAAACTGTTTTTT
TRBD2,TRBV11-3,-,15,TRBJ2-1,CASSPQGGSVNEQFF,TGTGCCAGCAGCCCTCAGGGAGGGTCCGTAAATGAGCAGTTCTTC
-,TRBV13,-,18,TRBJ2-7,CASSLDGPPRGGSYEQYF,TGTGCCAGCAGCTTAGATGGACCCCCAAGAGGCGGATCCTACGAGCAGTACTTC
-,TRBV9,-,17,TRBJ2-1,CASSVYGGGAFLNEQFF,TGTGCCAGCAGCGTATATGGAGGGGGAGCTTTTTTGAATGAGCAGTTCTTC
-,TRBV19,many,13,TRBJ1-5,CASMWGGNQPQHF,TGTGCCAGTATGTGGGGGGGCAATCAGCCCCAGCATTTT
-,TRBV7-2,-,18,TRBJ2-7,CASSYTLGGAVATYEQYF,TGTGCCAGCAGCTATACCCTGGGGGGAGCCGTGGCGACCTACGAGCAGTACTTC
-,TRBV18,-,14,TRBJ2-1,CASSPPTGNNEQFF,TGTGCCAGCTCACCCCCTACAGGGAACAATGAGCAGTTCTTC
-,TRBV27,once,15,TRBJ1-2,CASSSRRATSYGYTF,TGTGCCAGCAGTTCCCGCCGAGCAACGAGCTATGGCTACACCTTC
TRBD2,TRBV5-1,-,13,TRBJ2-5,CASSWGTKETQYF,TGCGCCAGCAGCTGGGGGACTAAAGAGACCCAGTACTTC
-,TRBV28,-,14,TRBJ1-4,CASRATGFRGKLFF,TGTGCCAGCAGAGCAACAGGGTTTAGGGGGAAACTGTTTTTT
TRBD2,TRBV7-2,once,18,TRBJ2-3,CASSFRLGLAGATDTQYF,TGTGCCAGCAGCTTCCGCTTGGGACTAGCGGGAGCCACAGATACGCAGTATTTT
-,TRBV28,-,14,TRBJ2-7,CASSLQGRAYEQYF,TGTGCCAGCAGTTTACAGGGAAGGGCCTACGAGCAGTACTTC
-,TRBV19,-,14,TRBJ1-5,CASEEQYSNQPQHF,TGTGCCAGTGAGGAACAGTATAGCAATCAGCCCCAGCATTTT
TRBD2,TRBV18,-,16,TRBJ2-1,CASSANPTSANNEQFF,TGTGCCAGCTCCGCCAACCCTACTAGCGCAAACAATGAGCAGTTCTTC
-,TRBV25-1,-,17,TRBJ2-3,CASSVKQGLTGTDTQYF,TGTGCCAGCAGTGTAAAACAGGGTTTAACTGGCACAGATACGCAGTATTTT
TRBD1,TRBV9,once,15,TRBJ2-7,CASSVDGTGESEQYF,TGTGCCAGCAGCGTAGACGGGACAGGGGAGAGCGAGCAGTACTTC
-,TRBV19,-,13,TRBJ1-1,CASSSGEDTEAFF,TGTGCCAGTAGTAGTGGGGAGGACACTGAAGCTTTCTTT
TRBD1,TRBV2,-,13,TRBJ1-2,CASRTGPDYGYTF,TGTGCCAGCAGGACAGGGCCGGACTATGGCTACACCTTC
-,TRBV4-1,-,15,TRBJ1-1,CASSQGRQGGTEAFF,TGCGCCAGCAGCCAAGGTCGGCAGGGAGGAACTGAAGCTTTCTTT
-,TRBV18,-,17,TRBJ1-4,CASSPPRGADSSGKLFF,TGTGCCAGCTCACCACCGAGGGGGGCGGACAGCTCAGGAAAACTGTTTTTT
TRBD2,TRBV27,-,15,TRBJ2-5,CASSSRLAGWETQYF,TGTGCCAGCAGTTCCCGACTAGCGGGGTGGGAGACCCAGTACTTC
TRBD2,TRBV29-1,once,15,TRBJ2-1,CSVVMVLAGGNEQFF,TGCAGCGTTGTCATGGTACTAGCGGGAGGCAATGAGCAGTTCTTC
TRBD1,TRBV5-6,once,13,TRBJ1-1,CASSLTATGGEGF,TGTGCCAGCAGCCTGACCGCGACAGGGGGCGAGGGCTTT
-,TRBV5-1,-,13,TRBJ2-2,CASSPSNTGELFF,TGCGCCAGCAGCCCCTCGAACACCGGGGAGCTGTTTTTT
-,TRBV5-1,-,13,TRBJ2-5,CASSRDTEETQYF,TGCGCCAGCAGCCGGGACACGGAAGAGACCCAGTACTTC
-,TRBV10-3,-,13,TRBJ2-1,CAISESGQGEQFF,TGTGCCATCAGTGAGTCGGGGCAGGGTGAGCAGTTCTTC
TRBD1,TRBV28,once,15,TRBJ2-1,CASRPTGTGKHEQFF,TGTGCCAGCAGGCCAACCGGGACAGGGAAACATGAGCAGTTCTTC
-,TRBV2,-,14,TRBJ2-4,CASRTIVAKNIQYF,TGTGCCAGCAGGACCATTGTAGCCAAAAACATTCAGTACTTC
TRBD1,TRBV7-9,few,14,TRBJ1-1,CASSLTRGSTEAFF,TGTGCCAGCAGCTTGACCAGGGGGAGCACTGAAGCTTTCTTT
TRBD1,TRBV23-1,-,16,TRBJ2-6,CASSRTGVSGANVLTF,TGCGCCAGCAGTCGGACAGGAGTCTCTGGGGCCAACGTCCTGACTTTC
TRBD2,TRBV5-1,-,15,TRBJ2-1,CASRGTSGPYNEQFF,TGCGCCAGCAGGGGGACTAGCGGGCCCTACAATGAGCAGTTCTTC
TRBD2,TRBV2,-,14,TRBJ2-1,CASTSAGRIHEQFF,TGTGCCAGCACTTCAGCGGGGAGAATACATGAGCAGTTCTTC
-,TRBV6-4,-,17,TRBJ2-5,CASSANQIRVPQETQYF,TGTGCCAGCAGTGCCAACCAAATTCGGGTTCCCCAAGAGACCCAGTACTTC
-,TRBV30,-,15,TRBJ1-4,CAWSASDTIGEKLFF,TGTGCCTGGAGTGCGTCGGACACAATCGGCGAAAAACTGTTTTTT
-,TRBV28,-,15,TRBJ2-7,CASRPAGQKTYEQYF,TGTGCCAGCAGGCCCGCCGGGCAAAAGACCTACGAGCAGTACTTC
TRBD2,TRBV29-1,-,15,TRBJ2-5,CSVEFPLAGRETQYF,TGCAGCGTTGAATTCCCCCTAGCGGGACGAGAGACCCAGTACTTC
-,TRBV2,-,12,TRBJ1-5,CASSENNQPQHF,TGTGCCAGCTCGGAGAACAATCAGCCCCAGCATTTT
-,TRBV19,-,15,TRBJ2-7,CASSPSGGGAYEQYF,TGTGCCAGTAGTCCGTCGGGCGGAGGAGCCTACGAGCAGTACTTC
-,TRBV19,few,13,TRBJ2-7,CASSPRTIYEQYF,TGTGCCAGTAGTCCACGGACAATCTACGAGCAGTACTTC
TRBD2,TRBV2,-,14,TRBJ2-1,CASTGLAGYNEQFF,TGTGCCAGCACCGGACTAGCGGGTTACAATGAGCAGTTCTTC
-,TRBV6-6,once,13,TRBJ2-7,CASRAGPSYEQYF,TGTGCCAGCAGAGCCGGGCCCTCCTACGAGCAGTACTTC
TRBD1,TRBV27,-,15,TRBJ2-3,CASSSGTESTDTQYF,TGTGCCAGCAGTTCCGGGACAGAAAGCACAGATACGCAGTATTTT